A selection of T cell receptor beta chains follows, all from one sample in a study of cytomegalovirus exposure and HLA in healthy donors. Data came from immunoSEQ multiplex PCR; TCRdb stores just in-frame clones and leaves some out. The sample has about 83,000 clones; about 95% are singletons. The sequenced material came from PBMCs. These receptors all stem from a woman aged 18-29 years in good health and CMV-seronegative. Each CDR3 is given with its conserved first and last residue. Fields, in order: clone size, J gene, V gene, D gene, CDR3 DNA, CDR3 protein. The D gene is left open where the match is weak. Rows give clone size only sometimes, using once, few, many, or a class for an expanded clone.

size: NA; J: TRBJ1-4; V: TRBV29-1; D: NA; DNA: TGCAGCGTTGTGGTCGGGGGGGGTGAAAAACTGTTTTTT; CDR3: CSVVVGGGEKLFF
size: NA; J: TRBJ2-5; V: TRBV18; D: TRBD1; DNA: TGTGCCAGCTCACCACCGAGGACAGGGGGCCTGGAGACCCAGTACTTC; CDR3: CASSPPRTGGLETQYF
size: NA; J: TRBJ2-1; V: TRBV19; D: TRBD2; DNA: TGTGCCAGTAGGGGGACTAGCGGGAGGGGTGAGCAGTTCTTC; CDR3: CASRGTSGRGEQFF
size: once; J: TRBJ1-1; V: TRBV27; D: NA; DNA: TGTGCCAGCAGTTTCAGCCAGGGTTGGAGCACTGAAGCTTTCTTT; CDR3: CASSFSQGWSTEAFF
size: NA; J: TRBJ1-2; V: TRBV15; D: TRBD1; DNA: TGTGCCACCAGCACCAGACAGGGATTAAACTATGGCTACACCTTC; CDR3: CATSTRQGLNYGYTF
size: NA; J: TRBJ2-1; V: TRBV19; D: TRBD1; DNA: TGTGCCAGTAGTTGGGGACAGGGTTCCTACAATGAGCAGTTCTTC; CDR3: CASSWGQGSYNEQFF
size: NA; J: TRBJ2-2; V: TRBV6-1; D: TRBD1; DNA: TGTGCCAGCAGTGATAACCAGGGGGCCCTAATCACGCCGAACACCGGGGAGCTGTTTTTT; CDR3: CASSDNQGALITPNTGELFF
size: NA; J: TRBJ2-5; V: TRBV28; D: TRBD1; DNA: TGTGCCAGCAGTTCCGCCCTTGACAGGGAGCCCAGAGAGACCCAGTACTTC; CDR3: CASSSALDREPRETQYF
size: NA; J: TRBJ2-1; V: TRBV18; D: TRBD1; DNA: TGTGCCAGCTCACCGGGACAGGGAGGCAATGAGCAGTTCTTC; CDR3: CASSPGQGGNEQFF
size: NA; J: TRBJ2-1; V: TRBV15; D: NA; DNA: TGTGCCACCGAGGTGGACTACAATGAGCAGTTCTTC; CDR3: CATEVDYNEQFF
size: NA; J: TRBJ2-7; V: TRBV11-3; D: NA; DNA: TGTGCCAGCAGCTCCCGTAGCCACGAGCAGTACTTC; CDR3: CASSSRSHEQYF
size: once; J: TRBJ2-6; V: TRBV2; D: NA; DNA: TGTGCCAGCATACTAGGCTCTGGGGCCAACGTCCTGACTTTC; CDR3: CASILGSGANVLTF
size: NA; J: TRBJ2-7; V: TRBV27; D: NA; DNA: TGTGCCAGCAGTTCCTCCCCGACAGCCAGGTACGAGCAGTACTTC; CDR3: CASSSSPTARYEQYF
size: NA; J: TRBJ1-2; V: TRBV19; D: TRBD1; DNA: TGTGCCAGTAGTATTTCAGGGGGCGGCGGCTACACCTTC; CDR3: CASSISGGGGYTF
size: NA; J: TRBJ2-5; V: TRBV9; D: NA; DNA: TGTGCCAGCAGCGTAGGAGGTAGCCGCCTACCGCCTCAAGAGACCCAGTACTTC; CDR3: CASSVGGSRLPPQETQYF
size: NA; J: TRBJ1-1; V: TRBV28; D: NA; DNA: TGTGCCAGCGAGGACAGGAACACTGAAGCTTTCTTT; CDR3: CASEDRNTEAFF
size: NA; J: TRBJ1-1; V: TRBV5-1; D: TRBD1; DNA: TGCGCCAGCAGTGGACAGGTCAACACTGAAGCTTTCTTT; CDR3: CASSGQVNTEAFF
size: NA; J: TRBJ2-1; V: TRBV6-1; D: TRBD1; DNA: TGTGCCAGCAGTGAACATACAGGGGGCTCCTACAATGAGCAGTTCTTC; CDR3: CASSEHTGGSYNEQFF
size: once; J: TRBJ2-3; V: TRBV5-1; D: TRBD2; DNA: TGCGCCAGCAGCCCCCGACTAGAGTCGGGGGGTACGCAGTATTTT; CDR3: CASSPRLESGGTQYF
size: NA; J: TRBJ2-5; V: TRBV12-5; D: TRBD1; DNA: TGTGCTAGTGGCCCCGGGACAGGGACGGAGACCCAGTACTTC; CDR3: CASGPGTGTETQYF
size: NA; J: TRBJ2-7; V: TRBV2; D: TRBD1; DNA: TGTGCCAGCAACCGCCCTCGGGGACAGGTCCCTTACGAGCAGTACTTC; CDR3: CASNRPRGQVPYEQYF
size: NA; J: TRBJ2-7; V: TRBV6-1; D: NA; DNA: TGTGCCAGCAGTGAGAGGTACGAGCAGTACTTC; CDR3: CASSERYEQYF
size: once; J: TRBJ2-1; V: TRBV27; D: TRBD1; DNA: TGTGCCACCAGGACAGGGTTCGGTGAGCAGTTCTTC; CDR3: CATRTGFGEQFF
size: NA; J: TRBJ2-5; V: TRBV19; D: NA; DNA: TGTGCCAGTAGCCGCCGAGGAATGGAAGAGACCCAGTACTTC; CDR3: CASSRRGMEETQYF
size: NA; J: TRBJ2-3; V: TRBV6-4; D: TRBD2; DNA: TGTGCCAGCAGTGACTCACTAGCGGGAGACACAGATACGCAGTATTTT; CDR3: CASSDSLAGDTDTQYF
size: NA; J: TRBJ2-7; V: TRBV18; D: NA; DNA: TGTGCCAGCTCGCCCAGACTGGCCGCCACCTACGAGCAGTACTTC; CDR3: CASSPRLAATYEQYF
size: NA; J: TRBJ2-7; V: TRBV6-1; D: TRBD2; DNA: TGTGCCAGCAGTGAAGGTGTTAGCGGGAGGGCCGTAGTCTACGAGCAGTACTTC; CDR3: CASSEGVSGRAVVYEQYF
size: NA; J: TRBJ2-7; V: TRBV9; D: TRBD1; DNA: TGTGCCAGCAGCTCGGGACAGGTGCTACAGGGGGTGTACTTC; CDR3: CASSSGQVLQGVYF
size: once; J: TRBJ1-4; V: TRBV28; D: NA; DNA: TGTGCCAGCAGTTTATGGGCGGGACTCGGCATCGAAAAACTGTTTTTT; CDR3: CASSLWAGLGIEKLFF
size: NA; J: TRBJ2-3; V: TRBV28; D: TRBD2; DNA: TGTGCCAGCAGTTTGGATAGCGGGAGGACAGATACGCAGTATTTT; CDR3: CASSLDSGRTDTQYF
size: NA; J: TRBJ2-7; V: TRBV10-3; D: NA; DNA: TGTGCCATCAGTCGGACTGTCTACGAGCAGTACTTC; CDR3: CAISRTVYEQYF
size: NA; J: TRBJ2-1; V: TRBV5-1; D: NA; DNA: TGCGCCAGCAGCGAGGGGACTGCTAATGAGCAGTTCTTC; CDR3: CASSEGTANEQFF
size: NA; J: TRBJ1-2; V: TRBV6-5; D: NA; DNA: TGTGCCAGCAGTTACCCCAGGGAAGGGGGAGTATCGGGCTACACCTTC; CDR3: CASSYPREGGVSGYTF
size: NA; J: TRBJ1-1; V: TRBV28; D: TRBD1; DNA: TGTGCCAGCAGTTTCGGGGACAGGGGGAACACTGAAGCTTTCTTT; CDR3: CASSFGDRGNTEAFF
size: NA; J: TRBJ2-7; V: TRBV5-4; D: TRBD1; DNA: TGTGCCAGCAAAGCCCAGGACGGGACAGCCATTAACTACGAGCAGTACTTC; CDR3: CASKAQDGTAINYEQYF
size: NA; J: TRBJ2-1; V: TRBV27; D: NA; DNA: TGTGCCAGCAGGAAACCTGTGCCCCTTACTGAGCGGGTTCCCGGCGGTGAGCAGTTCTTC; CDR3: CASRKPVPLTERVPGGEQFF
size: NA; J: TRBJ1-1; V: TRBV18; D: NA; DNA: TGTGCCAGCTCACCCTTGGCAGACACTGAAGCTTTCTTT; CDR3: CASSPLADTEAFF
size: NA; J: TRBJ1-4; V: TRBV7-9; D: TRBD1; DNA: TGTGCCAGCAGCTTGGGTGCTACAGGGGGGAGAAAACTGTTTTTT; CDR3: CASSLGATGGRKLFF